These T cell receptor beta chains were read from a single sample in a study of shared clonotypes between healthy human individuals. TCRdb keeps only in-frame clones here, not all; method: immunoSEQ multiplex PCR. The table records 1.5 million to 1.9 million clones, about 98% of them present only once. Sequenced: naive CD4+ T cells sorted from blood. These TCRs come from a man aged 25 to 45 in good health. The CDR3 runs from the conserved cysteine through the conserved F or W. The D gene is left open where the match is weak. The size field is filled for only some rows; it gives once, few, many or a size class.

J | D | size | V | DNA | CDR3
TRBJ1-4 | TRBD1 | - | TRBV28 | TGTGCCAGCAGATTCGACAGGGGTGCAACTAATGAAAAACTGTTTTTT | CASRFDRGATNEKLFF
TRBJ1-2 | - | - | TRBV5-4 | TGTGCCAGCAGCCTACAGGGTAACTATGGCTACACCTTC | CASSLQGNYGYTF
TRBJ1-5 | TRBD1 | - | TRBV6-1 | TGTGCCAGCAGTGCCTACCCGGGACAGAAAGACGGGGACCATCAGCCCCAGCATTTT | CASSAYPGQKDGDHQPQHF
TRBJ2-2 | TRBD2 | - | TRBV7-8 | TGTGCCAGCAGCTTAATCCTAGCGGGTCACGCGAACACCGGGGAGCTGTTTTTT | CASSLILAGHANTGELFF
TRBJ2-1 | - | - | TRBV4-3 | TGCGCCAGCAGCCAAGATGTAGCGAGAGAGCAGTACAATGAGCAGTTCTTC | CASSQDVAREQYNEQFF
TRBJ2-7 | TRBD1 | - | TRBV6-5 | TGTGCCAGCCTTACCGGGACAGTTCCCTACGAGCAGTACTTC | CASLTGTVPYEQYF
TRBJ2-4 | TRBD1 | - | TRBV4-3 | TGCGCCAGCAGCTTCTCGACAGGGGTCAAAAACATTCAGTACTTC | CASSFSTGVKNIQYF
TRBJ2-2 | TRBD2 | - | TRBV19 | TGTGCCAGCAGACTAGCGGGAGGGCTCACCGGGGAGCTGTTTTTT | CASRLAGGLTGELFF
TRBJ1-1 | - | - | TRBV29-1 | TGCAGCGTTGAAGATCCCGGATATGAAGCTTTCTTT | CSVEDPGYEAFF
TRBJ2-1 | TRBD1 | - | TRBV6-5 | TGTGCCAGCGGACAGGGTGGAAGGAATGAGCAGTTCTTC | CASGQGGRNEQFF
TRBJ2-1 | TRBD2 | - | TRBV5-4 | TGTGCCAGCAGCGCCGCTACCAGATGGACTAGCGGAGCCGGGGGTGAGCAGTTCTTC | CASSAATRWTSGAGGEQFF
TRBJ2-1 | - | - | TRBV2 | TGTGCCAGCAGTGCCCCCTCCGGTTTTACTAAACCGAGCTCCTACAATGAGCAGTTCTTC | CASSAPSGFTKPSSYNEQFF
TRBJ1-2 | - | - | TRBV19 | TGTGCCAGTAGTTTTAAGGGTGCGCTTGGCTACACCTTC | CASSFKGALGYTF
TRBJ2-5 | - | - | TRBV5-4 | TGTGCCAGCAGCTTGGCGGCAGAGACCCAGTACTTC | CASSLAAETQYF
TRBJ2-7 | - | - | TRBV6-1 | TGTGCCAGCAGTGTAAGTCAGGGGACGTACATCGACGAGCAGTACTTC | CASSVSQGTYIDEQYF
TRBJ2-1 | - | - | TRBV9 | TGTGCCAGCAGCGTAGTCGGCACCGGTGAGCAGTTCTTC | CASSVVGTGEQFF
TRBJ1-1 | - | - | TRBV11-2 | TGTGCCAGCAGCCGCTTAGTTAAAGGGTCCGCTACTGAAGCTTTCTTT | CASSRLVKGSATEAFF
TRBJ2-1 | TRBD2 | - | TRBV7-6 | TGTGCCAGCAGCTTAGTCCAAGTCGGGGTAGCGGGAAATGAGCAGTTCTTC | CASSLVQVGVAGNEQFF
TRBJ1-2 | - | - | TRBV18 | TGTGCCAGCTCACCAACGGCGGAGATAAACTATGGCTACACCTTC | CASSPTAEINYGYTF
TRBJ1-4 | - | - | TRBV11-2 | TGTGCCAGCAGCTTAGACAGGGTTAATAATGAAAAACTGTTTTTT | CASSLDRVNNEKLFF
TRBJ2-5 | TRBD2 | once | TRBV15 | TGTGCCACCAGTCCGGGACTAGCGGGAGATTCAGAGACCCAGTACTTC | CATSPGLAGDSETQYF
TRBJ1-3 | - | - | TRBV7-3 | TGTGCCAGCAGCTTGGGCTCTGGAAACACCATATATTTT | CASSLGSGNTIYF
TRBJ2-4 | TRBD1 | - | TRBV11-3 | TGTGCCAGCAGCGCGGACAGGGCTAAAAACATTCAGTACTTC | CASSADRAKNIQYF
TRBJ1-2 | TRBD1 | once | TRBV7-6 | TGTGCCAGCAGCGAAGGACAGGCAGGTGGCTACACCTTC | CASSEGQAGGYTF
TRBJ2-7 | TRBD2 | - | TRBV5-1 | TGCGCCAGCAGCTTAGGAGCGGGAGGACCCTACGAGCAGTACTTC | CASSLGAGGPYEQYF
TRBJ2-5 | TRBD2 | - | TRBV18 | TGTGCCAGCTCACCACGGACACGCGGGGGGCAAGAGACCCAGTACTTC | CASSPRTRGGQETQYF
TRBJ2-1 | - | - | TRBV7-9 | TGTGCCAGCAGCTTAGAAGGGACTTATAATGAGCAGTTCTTC | CASSLEGTYNEQFF
TRBJ2-3 | TRBD2 | once | TRBV27 | TGTGCCAGCAGTTTACGACTAGCGGGGGGCACAGATACGCAGTATTTT | CASSLRLAGGTDTQYF
TRBJ2-1 | TRBD2 | - | TRBV7-9 | TGTGCCAGCAGCGATACTACTAGCGGGAGACATGAGCAGTTCTTC | CASSDTTSGRHEQFF
TRBJ2-5 | - | - | TRBV5-1 | TGCGCCAGCAGCCGAAATGGCGGGTCCCAAGAGACCCAGTACTTC | CASSRNGGSQETQYF
TRBJ2-5 | - | - | TRBV9 | TGTGCCAGCAGCGCCCTAGGACTAAGGGGAAAAGAGACCCAGTACTTC | CASSALGLRGKETQYF